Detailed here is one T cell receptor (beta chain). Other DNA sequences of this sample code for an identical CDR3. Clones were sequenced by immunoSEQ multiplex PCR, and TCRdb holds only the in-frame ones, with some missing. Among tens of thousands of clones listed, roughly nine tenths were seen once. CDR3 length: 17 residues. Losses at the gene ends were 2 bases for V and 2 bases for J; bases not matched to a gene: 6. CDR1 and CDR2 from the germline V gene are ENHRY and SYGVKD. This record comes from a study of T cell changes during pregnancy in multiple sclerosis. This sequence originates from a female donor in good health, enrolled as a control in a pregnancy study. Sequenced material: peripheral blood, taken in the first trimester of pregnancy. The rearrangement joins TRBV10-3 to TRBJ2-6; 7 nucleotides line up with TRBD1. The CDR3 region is CAISEQRGPTGANVLTF. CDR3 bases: TGTGCCATCAGTGAGCAGAGGGGGCCTACTGGGGCCAACGTCCTGACTTTC.